This TCR beta chain was observed in a study of T cells in localized non-small cell lung cancer. Study-wide points: A median of 57 clones ranked among the top 100 in tumor appeared in adjacent lung. Sequence data derive from only one tumor region, so heterogeneity remains possible. Tumor showed lower T cell clonality than uninvolved adjacent lung, where it was highest. Greater T cell density in blood accompanied longer overall survival.

The CDR3 has 16 residues. In germline, CDR1 is LGHNA, CDR2 YSLEER. The junction had 5 bases not matched to a gene; V was cut back by 2 bases and J by 2 bases. A word on this clone: Its cognate antigen is unknown.

TCRdb's table, derived via immunoSEQ multiplex PCR, lists solely in-frame clones and lacks some. The sample has around 14,000 clones; roughly 80% are singletons. The receptor comes from a female donor of 60 years or more with stage I squamous cell lung carcinoma. This material consisted of peripheral blood, taken before any cancer treatment. The chain carries TRBV4-3 and TRBJ2-3; TRBD1 matches 9 bases. CDR3 nucleotide sequence: TGCGCCAGCAGCCAAACACAGGGGGCGTACACAGATACGCAGTATTTT. Its translation: CASSQTQGAYTDTQYF.